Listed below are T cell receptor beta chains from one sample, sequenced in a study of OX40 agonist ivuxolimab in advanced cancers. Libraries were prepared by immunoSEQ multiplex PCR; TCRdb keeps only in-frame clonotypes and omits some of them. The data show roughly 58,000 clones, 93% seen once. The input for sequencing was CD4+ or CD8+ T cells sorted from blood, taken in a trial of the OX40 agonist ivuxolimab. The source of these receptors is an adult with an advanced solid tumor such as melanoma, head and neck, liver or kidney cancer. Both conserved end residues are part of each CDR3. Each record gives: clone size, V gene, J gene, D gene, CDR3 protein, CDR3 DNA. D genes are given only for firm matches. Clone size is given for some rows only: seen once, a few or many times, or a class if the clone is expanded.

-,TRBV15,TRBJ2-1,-,CATRLLQGAPEQFF,TGTGCCACCCGGTTGTTACAGGGTGCCCCTGAGCAGTTCTTC
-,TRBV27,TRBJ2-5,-,CANRVKTQYF,TGTGCCAACCGGGTGAAGACCCAGTACTTC
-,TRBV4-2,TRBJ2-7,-,CASSRGHVTTLTYEQYF,TGTGCCAGCAGCCGAGGACACGTCACCACCTTAACCTACGAGCAGTACTTC
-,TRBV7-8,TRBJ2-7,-,CASSRGSTSEQYF,TGTGCCAGCAGTCGGGGAAGCACCTCCGAGCAGTACTTC
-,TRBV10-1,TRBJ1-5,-,CARLRRVDHQPQHF,TGCGCCAGGTTAAGAAGGGTTGATCATCAGCCCCAGCATTTT
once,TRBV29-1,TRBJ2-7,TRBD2,CSVERSSGSRYEQYF,TGCAGCGTTGAAAGGTCTAGCGGGAGTCGCTACGAGCAGTACTTC
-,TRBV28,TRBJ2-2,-,CASSILLPAGRTGELFF,TGTGCCAGCAGTATCCTCCTCCCCGCAGGTCGAACCGGGGAGCTGTTTTTT
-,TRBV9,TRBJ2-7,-,CASSAGGSFYEQYF,TGTGCCAGCAGCGCCGGGGGTAGTTTCTACGAGCAGTACTTC
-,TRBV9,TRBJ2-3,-,CASSRRAADTQYF,TGTGCCAGCAGCCGTAGGGCTGCAGATACGCAGTATTTT
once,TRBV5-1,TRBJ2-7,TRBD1,CASSGTTGTETYEQYF,TGCGCCAGCAGCGGAACCACGGGGACAGAAACCTACGAGCAGTACTTC
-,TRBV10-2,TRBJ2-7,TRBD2,CASSARREWYEQYF,TGCGCCAGCAGTGCAAGGCGGGAGTGGTACGAGCAGTACTTC
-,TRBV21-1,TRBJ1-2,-,CASSKDLRSPVADGYTF,TGTGCCAGCAGCAAAGATCTCCGGTCCCCAGTAGCGGATGGCTACACCTTC